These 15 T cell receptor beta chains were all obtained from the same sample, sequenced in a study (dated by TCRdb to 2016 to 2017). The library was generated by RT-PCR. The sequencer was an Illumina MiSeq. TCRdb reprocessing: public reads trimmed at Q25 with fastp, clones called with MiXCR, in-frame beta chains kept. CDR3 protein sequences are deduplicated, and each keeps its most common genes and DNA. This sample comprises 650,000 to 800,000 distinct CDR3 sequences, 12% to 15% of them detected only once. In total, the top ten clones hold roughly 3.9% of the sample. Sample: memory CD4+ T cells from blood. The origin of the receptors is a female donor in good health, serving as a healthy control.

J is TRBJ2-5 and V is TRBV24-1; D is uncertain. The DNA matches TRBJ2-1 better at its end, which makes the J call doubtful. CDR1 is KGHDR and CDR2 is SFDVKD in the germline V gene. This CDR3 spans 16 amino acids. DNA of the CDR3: TGTGCCACCAGTGATTCAACTCCAAGCGTACAAGAGACCCAGTTCTTC. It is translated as CATSDSTPSVQETQFF.

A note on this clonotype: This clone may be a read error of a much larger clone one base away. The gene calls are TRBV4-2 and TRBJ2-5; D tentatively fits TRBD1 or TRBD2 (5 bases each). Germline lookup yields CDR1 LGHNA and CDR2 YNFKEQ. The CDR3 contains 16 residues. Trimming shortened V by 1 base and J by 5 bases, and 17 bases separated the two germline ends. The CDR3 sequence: CASSQGAQTEGETQYF. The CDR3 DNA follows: TGTGCCAGCAGCCAAGGGGCACAGACTGAGGGGGAGACCCAGTACTTC.

The CDR3 reads CASSTAGGRGTDTQYF. DNA for the CDR3: TGTGCCAGCAGCACCGCGGGAGGGCGCGGCACAGATACGCAGTATTTT. The rearrangement uses TRBV7-2 and TRBJ2-3; 9 bases align to TRBD2. V shed 5 bases and J 1 base; nucleotides not matched to a gene: 7. There are 16 residues in the CDR3. CDR1 is SGHTA and CDR2 is FQGNSA in the germline V gene.

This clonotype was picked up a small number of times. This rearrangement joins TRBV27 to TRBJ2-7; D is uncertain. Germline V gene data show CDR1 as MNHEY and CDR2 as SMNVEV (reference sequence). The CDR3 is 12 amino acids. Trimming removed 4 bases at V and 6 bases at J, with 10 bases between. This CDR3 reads CASSSHPLEQYF. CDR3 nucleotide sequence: TGTGCCAGCAGTTCCCACCCCCTCGAGCAGTACTTC.

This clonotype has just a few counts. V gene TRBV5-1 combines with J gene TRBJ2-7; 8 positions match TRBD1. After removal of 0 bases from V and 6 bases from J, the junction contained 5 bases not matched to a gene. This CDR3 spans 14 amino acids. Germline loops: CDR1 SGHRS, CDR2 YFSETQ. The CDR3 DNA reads TGCGCCAGCAGCTTGGACCCAGGGGGCAGCGAGCAGTACTTC. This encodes CASSLDPGGSEQYF.

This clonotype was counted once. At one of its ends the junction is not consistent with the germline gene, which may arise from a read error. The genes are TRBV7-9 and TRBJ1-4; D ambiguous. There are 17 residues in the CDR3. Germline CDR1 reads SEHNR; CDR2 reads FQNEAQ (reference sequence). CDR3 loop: CACSPRRGLISNEKLFF. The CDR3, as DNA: TGTGCCTGCAGCCCCCGGCGGGGTTTGATATCTAATGAAAAACTGTTTTTT.

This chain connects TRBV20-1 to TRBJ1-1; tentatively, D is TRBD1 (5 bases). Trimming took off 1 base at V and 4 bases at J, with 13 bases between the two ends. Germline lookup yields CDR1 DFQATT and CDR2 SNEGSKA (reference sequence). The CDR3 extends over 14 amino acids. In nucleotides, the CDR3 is TGCAGTGCTAGAGTCGACAGAGGGGTCACTGAAGCTTTCTTT. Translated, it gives CSARVDRGVTEAFF.

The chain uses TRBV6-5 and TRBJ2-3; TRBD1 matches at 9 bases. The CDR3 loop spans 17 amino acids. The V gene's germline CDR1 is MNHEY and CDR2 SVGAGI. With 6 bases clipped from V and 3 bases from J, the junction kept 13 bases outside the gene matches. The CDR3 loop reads CASSSTSGQGTTDTQYF. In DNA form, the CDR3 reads TGTGCCAGCAGCTCCACCTCCGGACAGGGGACAACAGATACGCAGTATTTT.

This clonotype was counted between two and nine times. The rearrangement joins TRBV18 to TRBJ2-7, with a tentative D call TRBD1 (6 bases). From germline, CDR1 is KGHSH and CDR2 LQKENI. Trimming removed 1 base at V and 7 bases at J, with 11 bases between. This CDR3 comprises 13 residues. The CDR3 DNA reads TGTGCCAGCTCACCACTTGCAGGGGAAGAGCAGTACTTC. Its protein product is CASSPLAGEEQYF.

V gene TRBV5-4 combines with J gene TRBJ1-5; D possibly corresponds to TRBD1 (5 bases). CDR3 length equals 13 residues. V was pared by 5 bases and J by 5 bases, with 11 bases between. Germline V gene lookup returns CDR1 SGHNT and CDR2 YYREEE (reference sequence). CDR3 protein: CASSQGGDQPQHF. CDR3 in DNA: TGTGCCAGCAGTCAGGGCGGCGATCAGCCCCAGCATTTT. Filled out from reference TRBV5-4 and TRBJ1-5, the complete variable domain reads ETGVTQSPTHLIKTRGQQVTLRCSSQSGHNTVSWYQQALGQGPQFIFQYYREEENGRGNFPPRFSGLQFPNYSSELNVNALELDDSALYLCASSQGGDQPQHFGDGTRLSIL.

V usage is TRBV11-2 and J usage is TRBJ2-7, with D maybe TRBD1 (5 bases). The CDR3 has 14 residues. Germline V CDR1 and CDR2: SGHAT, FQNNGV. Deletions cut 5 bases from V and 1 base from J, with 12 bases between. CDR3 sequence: CASSEDTLSYEQYF. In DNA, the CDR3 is TGTGCCAGCAGCGAGGACACCTTATCCTACGAGCAGTACTTC.

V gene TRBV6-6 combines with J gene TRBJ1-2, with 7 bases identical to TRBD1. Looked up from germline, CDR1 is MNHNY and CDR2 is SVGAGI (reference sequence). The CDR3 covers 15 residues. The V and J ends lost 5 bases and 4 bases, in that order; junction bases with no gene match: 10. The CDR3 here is CASSERQGMSYGYTF. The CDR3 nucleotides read TGTGCCAGCAGTGAAAGACAGGGAATGAGCTATGGCTACACCTTC.

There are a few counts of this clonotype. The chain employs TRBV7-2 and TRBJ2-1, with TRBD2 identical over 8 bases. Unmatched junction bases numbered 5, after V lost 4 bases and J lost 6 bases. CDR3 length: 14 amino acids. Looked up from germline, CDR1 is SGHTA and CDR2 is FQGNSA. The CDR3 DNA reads TGTGCCAGCAGCTCCCCACGGGGGGGCAATGAGCAGTTCTTC. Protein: CASSSPRGGNEQFF.

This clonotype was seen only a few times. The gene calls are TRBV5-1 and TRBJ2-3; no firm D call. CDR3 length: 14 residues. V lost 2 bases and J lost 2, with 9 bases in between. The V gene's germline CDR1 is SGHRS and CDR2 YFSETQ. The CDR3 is CASSLDTHTDTQYF. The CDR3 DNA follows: TGCGCCAGCAGCTTAGACACCCACACAGATACGCAGTATTTT.

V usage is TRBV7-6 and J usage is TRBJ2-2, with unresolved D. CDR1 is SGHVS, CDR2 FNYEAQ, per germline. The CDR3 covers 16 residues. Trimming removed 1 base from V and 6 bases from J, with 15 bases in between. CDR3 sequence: CASSLGAPTAAGELFF. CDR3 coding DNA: TGTGCCAGCAGCTTAGGTGCACCCACGGCTGCCGGGGAGCTGTTTTTT.